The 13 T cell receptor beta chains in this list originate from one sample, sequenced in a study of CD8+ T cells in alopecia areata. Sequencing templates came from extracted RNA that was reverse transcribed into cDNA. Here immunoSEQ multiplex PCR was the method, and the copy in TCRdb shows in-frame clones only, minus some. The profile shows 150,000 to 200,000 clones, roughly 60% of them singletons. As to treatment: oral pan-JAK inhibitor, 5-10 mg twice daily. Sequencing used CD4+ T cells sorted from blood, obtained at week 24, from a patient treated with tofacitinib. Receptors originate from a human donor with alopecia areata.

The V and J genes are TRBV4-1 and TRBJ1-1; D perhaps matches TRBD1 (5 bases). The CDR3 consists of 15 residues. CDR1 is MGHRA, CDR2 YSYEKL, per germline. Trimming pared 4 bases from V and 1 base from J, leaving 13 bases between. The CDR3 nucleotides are TGCGCCAGCAGCCGGGAGGACAACCCGAACACTGAAGCTTTCTTT. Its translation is CASSREDNPNTEAFF.

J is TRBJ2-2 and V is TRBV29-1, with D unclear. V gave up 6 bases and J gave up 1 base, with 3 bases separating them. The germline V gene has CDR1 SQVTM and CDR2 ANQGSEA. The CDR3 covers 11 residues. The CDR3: CSVRNTGELFF. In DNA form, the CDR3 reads TGCAGCGTCAGGAACACCGGGGAGCTGTTTTTT.

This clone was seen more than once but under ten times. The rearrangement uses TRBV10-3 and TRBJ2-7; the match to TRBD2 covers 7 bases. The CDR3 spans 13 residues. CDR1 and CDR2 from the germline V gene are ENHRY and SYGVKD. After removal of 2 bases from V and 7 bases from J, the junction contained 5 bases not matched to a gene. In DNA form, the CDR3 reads TGTGCCATCAGTGAGACTAGCGCTGGGGAGCAGTACTTC. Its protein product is CAISETSAGEQYF.

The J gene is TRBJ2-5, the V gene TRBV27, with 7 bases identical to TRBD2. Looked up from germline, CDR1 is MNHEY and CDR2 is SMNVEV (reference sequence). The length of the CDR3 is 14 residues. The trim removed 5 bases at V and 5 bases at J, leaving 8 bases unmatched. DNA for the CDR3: TGTGCCAGCAGTGTAACTAGCGAAGGGGAGACCCAGTACTTC. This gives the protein CASSVTSEGETQYF.

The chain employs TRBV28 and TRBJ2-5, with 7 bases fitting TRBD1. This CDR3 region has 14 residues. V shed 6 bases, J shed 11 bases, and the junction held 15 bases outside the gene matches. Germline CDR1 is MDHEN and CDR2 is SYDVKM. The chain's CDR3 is CASSPNRQGWEQYF. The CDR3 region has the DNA TGTGCCAGCAGCCCAAACCGACAGGGTTGGGAGCAGTACTTC.

CDR3 bases: TGTGCCAGCAGTGAGGGATTGACGCAGTATTTT. Translating it yields CASSEGLTQYF. The rearrangement uses TRBV2 and TRBJ2-3, with D unresolved. The CDR3 has 11 amino acids. V lost 3 bases and J lost 9, with 7 bases in between. The germline V gene encodes CDR1 SNHLY and CDR2 FYNNEI.

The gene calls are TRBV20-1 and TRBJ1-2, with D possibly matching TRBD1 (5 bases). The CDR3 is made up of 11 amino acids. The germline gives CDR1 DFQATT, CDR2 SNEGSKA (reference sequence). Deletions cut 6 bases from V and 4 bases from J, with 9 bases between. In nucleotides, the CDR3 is TGCAGTGCCAGGGATTTCTATGGCTACACCTTC. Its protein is CSARDFYGYTF.

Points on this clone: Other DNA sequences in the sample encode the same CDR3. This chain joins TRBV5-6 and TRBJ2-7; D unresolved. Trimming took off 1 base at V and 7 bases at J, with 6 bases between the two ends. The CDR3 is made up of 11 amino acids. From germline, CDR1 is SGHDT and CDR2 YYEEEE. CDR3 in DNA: TGTGCCAGCAGCTTGTTGGGAGAGCAGTACTTC. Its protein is CASSLLGEQYF.

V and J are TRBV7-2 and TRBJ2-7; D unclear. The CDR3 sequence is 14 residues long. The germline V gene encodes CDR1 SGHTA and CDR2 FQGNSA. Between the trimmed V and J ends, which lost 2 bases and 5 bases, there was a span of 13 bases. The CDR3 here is CASSLTSMMHEQYF. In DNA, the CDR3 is TGTGCCAGCAGCTTAACCTCTATGATGCACGAGCAGTACTTC.

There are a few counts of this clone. CDR3 coding DNA: TGCGCCAGCAGCTCCCGCCGCGGAGGGATAATCGGGGAGACCCAGTACTTC. This gives the protein CASSSRRGGIIGETQYF. This chain uses TRBV5-1 with TRBJ2-5; TRBD2 might be the D (6 bases). CDR1 is SGHRS and CDR2 is YFSETQ in the germline V gene. This CDR3 has 17 residues. V was pared by 3 bases and J by 5 bases, with 23 bases between.

CDR3 sequence (DNA): TGTGCCTGGAGTGCTCTGACTTACACTGAAGCTTTCTTT. Protein sequence: CAWSALTYTEAFF. The J gene is TRBJ1-1, the V gene TRBV30; D gene ambiguous. The CDR3 totals 13 residues. Trimming left V 1 base short and J 3 bases short, with 9 bases between. Germline V gene sequence: CDR1 GTSNPN, CDR2 SVGIG (reference sequence).

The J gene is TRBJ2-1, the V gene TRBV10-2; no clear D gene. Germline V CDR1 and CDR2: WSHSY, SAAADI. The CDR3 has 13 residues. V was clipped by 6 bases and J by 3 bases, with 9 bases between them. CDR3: CASSRSNYNEQFF. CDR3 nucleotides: TGCGCCAGCAGCAGATCTAACTACAATGAGCAGTTCTTC.

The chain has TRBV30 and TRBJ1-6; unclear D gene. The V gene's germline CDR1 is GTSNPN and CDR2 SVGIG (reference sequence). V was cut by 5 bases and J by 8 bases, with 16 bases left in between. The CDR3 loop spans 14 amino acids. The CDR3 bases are TGTGCCTGGGGACCCCGGACCTTATATTCACCCCTCCACTTT. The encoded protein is CAWGPRTLYSPLHF. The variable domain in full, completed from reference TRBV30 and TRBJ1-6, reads SQTIHQWPATLVQPVGSPLSLECTVEGTSNPNLYWYRQAAGRGLQLLFYSVGIGQISSEVPQNLSASRPQDRQFILSSKKLLLSDSGFYLCAWGPRTLYSPLHFGNGTRLTVT.